The T cell receptor (beta chain) under discussion was sequenced for a study of blood T cell repertoires in COVID-19. On the study more broadly: Sources were T cells, B-cell-depleted T cells, or PBMCs; the material itself was cDNA or gDNA.

Sequenced by immunoSEQ multiplex PCR; TCRdb stores in-frame clones only, minus some. The data contain more than 300,000 clones, 85% to 90% of them singletons. This study enrolled people aged roughly 18 to 90 from 24 US geographic areas. Participant-reported clinical history was the basis for cohort assignment. Cohort 3 donors were reported recovered after two negative PCRs, clearance, or symptom resolution. Sequenced material: PBMCs or T cells enriched from blood (not recorded which). This sequence was found in a woman between 25 and 40 years old who had recovered from COVID-19.

This CDR3 is CASSSTSATDTQYF. The CDR3 nucleotides read TGTGCCAGCAGCTCAACTAGCGCCACAGATACGCAGTATTTT. This chain connects TRBV7-2 to TRBJ2-3; 7 bases are a match to TRBD2. Germline V gives CDR1 SGHTA, CDR2 FQGNSA. The CDR3 has 14 amino acids. Trimming cost V 4 bases and J 2 bases; bases outside gene matches: 3.